This T cell receptor (beta chain) was sequenced in a study of blood T cell repertoires in COVID-19. Clones were sequenced by immunoSEQ multiplex PCR, and TCRdb holds only the in-frame ones, with some missing. The repertoire holds under 150,000 clones, with 70% to 90% as singletons. V lost 4 bases, J lost 7 bases, and 11 bases stayed unmatched. This CDR3 is built from 17 residues. Germline CDR1 reads SGHVS; CDR2 reads FNYEAQ. The chain joins TRBV7-6 to TRBJ2-2, with 11 bases matching TRBD1. Sequencing input: peripheral blood. The sequence was obtained from a man between 65 and 85 years old with active COVID-19. CDR3 nucleotide sequence: TGTGCCAGCAGCTACCTATCCGGACAGGGGGCGAGCGGGGAGCTGTTTTTT. Its protein is CASSYLSGQGASGELFF.